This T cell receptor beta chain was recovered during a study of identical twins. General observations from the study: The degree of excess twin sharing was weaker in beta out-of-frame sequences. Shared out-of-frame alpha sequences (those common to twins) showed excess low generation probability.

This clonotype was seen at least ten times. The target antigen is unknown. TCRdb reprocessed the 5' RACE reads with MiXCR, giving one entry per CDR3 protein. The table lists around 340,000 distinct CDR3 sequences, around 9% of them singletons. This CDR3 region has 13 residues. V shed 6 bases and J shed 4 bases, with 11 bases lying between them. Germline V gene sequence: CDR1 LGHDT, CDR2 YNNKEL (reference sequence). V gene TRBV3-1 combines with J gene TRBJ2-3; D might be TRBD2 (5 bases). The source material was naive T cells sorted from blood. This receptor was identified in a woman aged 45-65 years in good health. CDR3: CASREGGADTQYF. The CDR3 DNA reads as TGTGCCAGCAGAGAGGGCGGCGCAGATACGCAGTATTTT.